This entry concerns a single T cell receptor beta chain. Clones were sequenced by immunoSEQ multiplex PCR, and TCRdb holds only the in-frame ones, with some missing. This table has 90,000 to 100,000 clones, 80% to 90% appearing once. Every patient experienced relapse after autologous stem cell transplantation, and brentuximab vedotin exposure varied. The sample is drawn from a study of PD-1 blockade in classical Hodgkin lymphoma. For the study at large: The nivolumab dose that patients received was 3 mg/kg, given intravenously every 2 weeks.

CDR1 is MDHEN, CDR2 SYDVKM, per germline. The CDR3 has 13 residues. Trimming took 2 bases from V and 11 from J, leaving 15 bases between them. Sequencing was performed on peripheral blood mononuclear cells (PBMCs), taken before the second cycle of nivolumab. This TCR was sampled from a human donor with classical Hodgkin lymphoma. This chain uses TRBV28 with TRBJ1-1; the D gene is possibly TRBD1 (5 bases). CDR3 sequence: CASSLQGGSVAFF. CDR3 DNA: TGTGCCAGCAGTTTACAGGGCGGCAGTGTGGCTTTCTTT.